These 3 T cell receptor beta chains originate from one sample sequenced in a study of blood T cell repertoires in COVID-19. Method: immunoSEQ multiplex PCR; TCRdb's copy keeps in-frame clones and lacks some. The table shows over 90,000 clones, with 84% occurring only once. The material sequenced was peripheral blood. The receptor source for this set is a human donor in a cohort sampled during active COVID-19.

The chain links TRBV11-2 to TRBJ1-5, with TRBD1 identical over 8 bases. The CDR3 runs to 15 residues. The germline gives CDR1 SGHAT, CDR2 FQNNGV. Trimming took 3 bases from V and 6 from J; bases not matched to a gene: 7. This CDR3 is CASSLGQGAFQPQHF. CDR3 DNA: TGTGCCAGCAGCTTGGGCCAGGGGGCGTTTCAGCCCCAGCATTTT.

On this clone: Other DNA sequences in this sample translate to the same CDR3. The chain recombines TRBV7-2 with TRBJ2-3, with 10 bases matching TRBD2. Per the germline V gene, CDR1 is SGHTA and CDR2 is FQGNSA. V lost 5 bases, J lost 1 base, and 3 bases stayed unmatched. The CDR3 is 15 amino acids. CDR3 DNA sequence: TGTGCCAGCAGCCCCAGCGGGGGGGGCACAGATACGCAGTATTTT. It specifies CASSPSGGGTDTQYF.

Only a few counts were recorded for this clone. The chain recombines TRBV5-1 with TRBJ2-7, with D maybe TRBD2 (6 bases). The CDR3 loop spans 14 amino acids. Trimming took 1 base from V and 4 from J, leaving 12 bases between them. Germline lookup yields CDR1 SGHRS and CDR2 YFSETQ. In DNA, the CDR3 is TGCGCCAGCAGCTTGATGGGGGGACTTTACGAGCAGTACTTC. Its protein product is CASSLMGGLYEQYF.